The present TCR beta chain was sequenced within a study of blood T cell repertoires in COVID-19. Germline CDR1 reads MGHDK; CDR2 reads SYGVNS. This CDR3 comprises 14 residues. V dropped 4 bases and J dropped 4; count of bases not matched to a gene: 6. Per the study methods: Amplification with reference gene primers provided the estimates of nucleated cell counts. Clones were sequenced by immunoSEQ multiplex PCR, and TCRdb holds only the in-frame ones, with some missing. V and J calls plus clone size are reproduced from that table; the DNA served to infer D and trimming. The table has roughly 90,000 clones, about 92% seen once.

The chain joins TRBV25-1 to TRBJ1-2; 7 positions match TRBD1. The sample comprised peripheral blood. The sequence was collected from a man between 50 and 59 years old with acute or convalescent COVID-19. The CDR3 is CASSGTGAGYGYTF. CDR3 nucleotides: TGTGCCAGCAGTGGAACAGGGGCGGGCTATGGCTACACCTTC.